This TCR beta chain was obtained from a study of OX40 agonist ivuxolimab in advanced cancers. Study-level background: Patients received intravenous ivuxolimab every 2 weeks at 0.01 to 10 mg/kg. Having had anti-PD-1, anti-PD-L1 or anti-CTLA-4 therapy before was allowed, and about 40% had some.

Whole-study results and caveats: On average, CD8+ T cells had more expanded clones than CD4+.

The V gene end was trimmed by 3 bases and the J gene end by 1 base; junction bases not matched to a gene: 2. Germline V gene data show CDR1 as SGHAT and CDR2 as FQNNGV. The CDR3 spans 14 residues. Only in-frame clones appear in the TCRdb table, and some are missing; sequencing was by immunoSEQ multiplex PCR. The sample records tens of thousands of clones, roughly 87% being singletons. To note about this clone: Its specificity is unknown.

The TCR originated in an adult with an advanced solid tumor such as melanoma, head and neck, liver or kidney cancer. The material was CD4+ or CD8+ T cells sorted from blood, obtained in a trial of the OX40 agonist ivuxolimab. The rearrangement joins TRBV11-2 to TRBJ2-5; 7 positions match TRBD1. The CDR3 sequence: CASSLGTVQETQYF. The CDR3 DNA reads as TGTGCCAGCAGCTTGGGGACAGTCCAAGAGACCCAGTACTTC.